This T cell receptor beta chain is drawn from a study of blood T cells in healthy people across ages (dated by TCRdb to between 2014 and 2016). Study-level background: In model experiments, template switching captured about one uniquely barcoded TCR beta cDNA molecule for every two T cells. Two additional independent replicas of 1 million unique cDNA reads from the same blood draw were analyzed for two donors (one aged 18 to 29 and one aged 80 or older). The donors were split into four age groups: young (average around 15 years), middle-aged (39), aged (about 62) and long-lived (under 90). Using deep sequencing normalized with unique cDNA molecular identifiers, the study measured how TCR beta repertoire diversity changes with age. Findings and caveats that apply to the study as a whole: Estimates of total diversity based on one million sequenced T cells were considered lower bounds and underestimates. As age increased, observed TCR beta diversity per million T cells dropped in a roughly linear way, and a significant reduction was already evident by age 40. Donor CMV infection status was unknown, potentially confounding age-related changes in expanded clonotypes. Compared with the aged group, the long-lived group had more naive CD4+ T cells, fewer expanded clones and increased TCR diversity, a pattern suggesting age selection. Bulk unsorted PBMC profiling prevented conclusive comparison of naive and antigen-experienced compartments. There was a strong correlation between observed TCR beta diversity and the percentage of naive T cells measured by flow cytometry.

This clonotype showed up just a few times. This clone's antigen is unknown. Germline and junction disagree at one end, which may indicate a read error. Receptors were amplified or captured by 5' RACE. Sequencing was carried out with an Illumina HiSeq 2500. A second PCR of about 7 to 12 cycles was run with a J-beta primer mix and a sample-barcoded 5' primer. A template-switch 5' adaptor carrying 12 random nucleotides introduced a unique molecular identifier onto each TCR beta cDNA molecule. Each sample yielded at least 3 million CDR3-containing paired-end reads. First-strand cDNA synthesis was performed from all RNA using the Mint cDNA synthesis kit, with priming by a TRBC-specific oligonucleotide. After uracil-DNA glycosylase treatment, a first 18-cycle PCR used universal primers M1SS and BC2_uni_R on all cDNA. The original methods were these. For normalization, 1 million high-quality reads, each with a distinct molecular identifier, were randomly selected from each sample. Instead of being binned into consensus sequences, reads that shared molecular identifiers were thrown out. CDR3 identification, clonotype clustering and error correction used MiTCR with a Q25 quality threshold and the strictest error-elimination algorithm. A nonparametric unseen species model using Euler transformation provided a lower-bound estimate of total TCR beta diversity. TCRdb cleaned the public reads at Q25 with fastp, built clones with MiXCR and kept in-frame beta chains. Every entry covers one CDR3 protein and lists the most common genes and DNA from its rows. TCRdb's processing, not the study's, gives the V and J calls here. This sample gives over 700,000 distinct CDR3 sequences in total; roughly 25% of them show up just once. The top ten clones comprise under 10% of the sample.

The CDR3 measures 15 amino acids from cysteine to phenylalanine. Just CDR3 DNA is preserved here, 45 bases in frame from base 1. Donors were about 36 systemically healthy Caucasian individuals from Russia aged about 6 to 100 years. Approximately 9 milliliters of peripheral blood were collected from each donor into EDTA-treated Vacutainer tubes. Ficoll-Paque density-gradient centrifugation was used to isolate PBMCs, with at least 7 million obtained per sample. Total RNA, at least 6 micrograms per sample, was extracted from PBMCs with Trizol reagent. Naive CD45RAhigh/CD27high T cell percentages were measured by flow cytometry on a PBMC aliquot from every donor. This sample also appeared in a second study, on T cells of mothers and their children. According to the second study: Donors were nine systemically healthy Caucasian individuals: three mothers and their six children. cDNA synthesis used all of the extracted RNA, with roughly 1.5 ug of RNA in each 15 ul reaction. In the second PCR, sample barcodes and 2-4 random nucleotides were introduced via the M1S primer. More than 8 million TCR beta CDR3 reads were obtained from each mother, and approximately 3 million reads were obtained from each child. TCR recombination output is similarly shaped by thymic selection in related and unrelated pairs, with a minor effect exerted by inherited differences. Related mother-child pairs always showed normalized repertoire overlap that was slightly higher than in unrelated mother-child pairs, though the difference was never significant. No persistent microchimeric T cell clones were detected, at a sensitivity of approximately 90 clones per million clonotypes. In the study, deep NGS was used to compare the TCR beta repertoires of mothers and children, and features distinguishing related mother-child pairs from unrelated individuals were sought. Mothers averaged roughly 36 +/- 4 years of age and children averaged roughly 12 +/- 4 years. Libraries were sequenced on Illumina HiSeq 2000 with 100+100 nt paired-end reads after adapter ligation with NEBNext reagents. To prevent cross-contamination, the mother and child libraries were prepared one month apart and sequenced in separate runs. For each donor, somewhere between roughly 450,000 and 2,200,000 distinct TCR beta clonotypes were identified. Naive TCR beta clonotypes were estimated from low-frequency clonotypes matched to each donor's FACS-determined naive share, without sorting.

The sequenced sample consisted of blood. The TCR sequence derives from a boy under 18 in good health. The chain couples TRBV12-3 or TRBV12-4 to TRBJ2-3; D gene: possibly TRBD1, on 6 matching bases. The nucleotide sequence is TGTGCCAGCAGAGCCACAGGGTACGGCACAGATGCGCAGTATTTT. Its protein product is CASRATGYGTDAQYF.